One and the same sample provided the 10 T cell receptor beta chains below, sequenced in a study of early T cells in non-severe SARS-CoV-2 infection. TCRdb reprocessed the 5' RACE reads via MiXCR and lists one record per CDR3 protein. The profile shows around 83,000 distinct CDR3 sequences, about 12% of them singletons. The sample here was whole blood, taken at baseline. The receptors come from an adult who was a healthcare worker with PCR-confirmed SARS-CoV-2 infection or an uninfected control (not recorded which).

The chain is built from TRBV6-5 and TRBJ2-7, with a tentative D call TRBD1 (6 bases). Germline loops: CDR1 MNHEY, CDR2 SVGAGI. The CDR3 is 16 amino acids. V was cut by 2 bases and J by 3 bases, with 17 bases left in between. The CDR3 protein is CASSYAGAFGNYEQYF. The CDR3 DNA reads TGTGCCAGCAGTTACGCAGGGGCGTTTGGGAACTACGAGCAGTACTTC.

The genes are TRBV3-1 and TRBJ1-3, with D tentatively TRBD1 (5 bases). The CDR3 totals 15 residues. Germline lookup yields CDR1 LGHDT and CDR2 YNNKEL (reference sequence). Trimming took off 1 base at V and 5 bases at J, with 12 bases between the two ends. In DNA form, the CDR3 reads TGTGCCAGCAGCCAAGTTGGGACCGGCCGAAACACCATATATTTT. It specifies CASSQVGTGRNTIYF.

This clonotype was found a few times. CDR3 coding DNA: TGTGCCAGCAGCAAATGCCCCCGGACCTACGAGCAGTACTTC. Its translation: CASSKCPRTYEQYF. The chain joins TRBV21-1 to TRBJ2-7; the table assigns TRBD1, which was not confirmed against the DNA. TRBV21-1 is a pseudogene locus. The CDR3 is 14 residues long.

CDR3 bases: TGTGCCAGCAGTTTCGATACGCGGGGTTCACCCCTCCACTTT. This gives the protein CASSFDTRGSPLHF. The chain couples TRBV12-3 or TRBV12-4 to TRBJ1-6; no firm D call. The CDR3 sequence is 14 residues long. Trimming pared 3 bases from V and 9 bases from J, leaving 12 bases between.

This clonotype appeared many times. This chain links TRBV20-1 with TRBJ1-5, with a possible D match to TRBD1 (6 bases). Looked up from germline, CDR1 is DFQATT and CDR2 is SNEGSKA (reference sequence). The CDR3 is made up of 13 amino acids. V was cut by 2 bases and J by 5 bases, with 10 bases left in between. CDR3 loop: CSARQGTYQPQHF. The CDR3 DNA sequence: TGCAGTGCTAGACAGGGGACCTATCAGCCCCAGCATTTT.

The rearrangement uses TRBV6-5 and TRBJ2-5; the match to TRBD1 covers 10 bases. V lost 4 bases to trimming and J lost 5 bases; unmatched junction nucleotides: 1. Germline CDR1 and CDR2: MNHEY and SVGAGI. This CDR3 region has 13 residues. The DNA of the CDR3 is TGTGCCAGCAGTTTGGGACAGGGGGAGACCCAGTACTTC. It codes for CASSLGQGETQYF.

This clonotype was picked up many times. The chain couples TRBV2 to TRBJ2-5; D is undetermined. Germline lookup yields CDR1 SNHLY and CDR2 FYNNEI. This CDR3 comprises 12 residues. V dropped 7 bases and J dropped 5 bases, with 11 bases sitting between them. CDR3 region: CASTVGLETQYF. For the CDR3, the DNA is TGTGCCAGCACCGTGGGCCTGGAGACCCAGTACTTC.

This clonotype was picked up many times. This sequence joins TRBV12-3 or TRBV12-4 and TRBJ1-4; 8 bases are a match to TRBD1. The CDR3 sequence is 16 residues long. V trimming: 1 base; J trimming: 3 bases; junction bases outside the gene matches: 4. DNA for the CDR3: TGTGCCAGCAGTTTAGGCAGGGGGCGGTCTAATGAAAAACTGTTTTTT. Residues: CASSLGRGRSNEKLFF.

Ten or more counts support this clonotype. CDR3 sequence reads: CASSLEGDSNQPQHF. In DNA form, the CDR3 reads TGCGCCAGCAGCTTGGAAGGGGATAGCAATCAGCCCCAGCATTTT. The chain combines TRBV5-1 with TRBJ1-5, with TRBD1 as a possible D gene (5 bases). V lost 0 bases and J 0 bases, leaving 7 bases between the germline ends. The CDR3 loop spans 15 amino acids. Germline CDR1 reads SGHRS; CDR2 reads YFSETQ.

In this sample, this clonotype turned up many times. This chain uses TRBV12-5 with TRBJ2-2, with no clear D. Germline V gene sequence: CDR1 LGHNT, CDR2 FRNRAP. V was trimmed by 2 bases and J by 0 bases, leaving 7 bases between them. This CDR3 region has 15 residues. The CDR3 loop reads CASGLQVANTGELFF. CDR3 nucleotide sequence: TGTGCTAGTGGTTTGCAAGTTGCGAACACCGGGGAGCTGTTTTTT.